This passage covers 17 T cell receptor beta chains from one sample sequenced in a study of molecular identifiers for immune sequencing clone quantification. TCRdb reanalysed the PCR reads using MiXCR and keeps one entry per CDR3 protein. Of approximately 630,000 distinct CDR3 sequences in the sample, around 25% are singletons; the top ten hold around 0.78%. The sequenced sample consisted of naive CD8+ T cells from blood, with Jurkat cell RNA spiked in. Documented subset: FACS-sorted CD8+CD4-CCR7+CD45RA+ naive T cells. Source of these receptors: a human donor in good health. Some libraries in this study had Jurkat cell RNA spiked in.

This clonotype has a handful of counts. This chain joins TRBV4-1 and TRBJ2-3, with D unclear. The CDR3 consists of 15 residues. Trimming stripped 0 bases from V and 1 base from J, with 8 bases between. CDR1 is MGHRA and CDR2 is YSYEKL in the germline V gene. DNA of the CDR3: TGCGCCAGCAGCCAAGATATGCGTGGCACAGATACGCAGTATTTT. As protein: CASSQDMRGTDTQYF.

In regard to this clonotype: With a much larger clone just one base away, this may be a read error. This rearrangement joins TRBV4-1 to TRBJ2-5; 8 positions match TRBD2. The V and J ends lost 4 bases and 7 bases, in that order; junction bases with no gene match: 5. Looked up from germline, CDR1 is MGHRA and CDR2 is YSYEKL. There are 13 residues in the CDR3. The CDR3 protein is CASSLAGQRTQYF. In nucleotides, the CDR3 is TGCGCCAGCAGCCTAGCGGGGCAAAGGACCCAGTACTTC.

This clonotype has at least ten counts. In nucleotides, the CDR3 is TGTGCCAGCAGCGAAAGCGGGTCCTCCTACAATGAGCAGTTCTTC. Protein sequence: CASSESGSSYNEQFF. The J gene is TRBJ2-1, the V gene TRBV25-1, with D maybe TRBD2 (6 bases). V was shortened by 6 bases and J by 0 bases, with 12 bases between the two germline ends. The CDR3 extends over 15 amino acids. Per the germline V gene, CDR1 is MGHDK and CDR2 is SYGVNS. Filled out from reference TRBV25-1 and TRBJ2-1, the complete variable domain reads EADIYQTPRYLVIGTGKKITLECSQTMGHDKMYWYQQDPGMELHLIHYSYGVNSTEKGDLSSESTVSRIRTEHFPLTLESARPSHTSQYLCASSESGSSYNEQFFGPGTRLTVL.

About this clonotype: A much larger clone lies one base from this, so it may be a read error. This chain joins TRBV7-9 and TRBJ2-5; D is unresolved. Germline V gene lookup returns CDR1 SEHNR and CDR2 FQNEAQ (reference sequence). This CDR3 has 13 amino acids. The CDR3 reads CASSLASQEAQYF. CDR3 DNA sequence: TGTGCCAGCAGCTTAGCAAGCCAAGAGGCCCAGTACTTC.

This clonotype was picked up many times. This chain links TRBV29-1 with TRBJ1-5; possible D gene TRBD1, 5 bases. The V gene's germline CDR1 is SQVTM and CDR2 ANQGSEA. This CDR3 has 12 residues. The V gene lost 5 bases and the J gene lost 11 bases, with 16 bases spanning the gap. The CDR3 is CSVPDERGAQHF. CDR3 nucleotides: TGCAGCGTTCCGGACGAAAGGGGAGCCCAGCATTTT.

This clonotype has at least ten counts. CDR3: CASSLGAGTGELFF. The CDR3 DNA reads as TGTGCCAGCAGCTTGGGGGCAGGGACCGGGGAGCTGTTTTTT. The chain has TRBV5-5 and TRBJ2-2; a possible D gene is TRBD1 (5 bases). V gave up 0 bases and J gave up 5 bases, with 8 bases separating them. The germline CDR1 and CDR2 sequences are SGHKS and YYEKEE (reference sequence). The CDR3 has 14 amino acids.

The CDR3 sequence is CATSILGNYEQYF. In nucleotides, the CDR3 is TGTGCCACCAGCATCCTGGGGAACTACGAGCAGTACTTC. The chain carries TRBV15 and TRBJ2-7; D is uncertain. V was pared by 4 bases and J by 3 bases, with 10 bases between. The V gene's germline CDR1 is LNHNV and CDR2 YYDKDF (reference sequence). The CDR3 contains 13 residues. Together with reference TRBV15 and TRBJ2-7, the CDR3 gives the full variable domain: DAMVIQNPRYQVTQFGKPVTLSCSQTLNHNVMYWYQQKSSQAPKLLFHYYDKDFNNEADTPDNFQSRRPNTSFCFLDIRSPGLGDTAMYLCATSILGNYEQYFGPGTRLTVT.

Of note for this clonotype: This may stem from a read error, because a much larger clone lies one nucleotide away. This chain links TRBV9 with TRBJ2-5; 9 nucleotides match TRBD2. The CDR3 totals 15 residues. Per the germline V gene, CDR1 is SGDLS and CDR2 is YYNGEE. This CDR3 reads CASSARLAVKEPQYF. The CDR3 DNA reads TGTGCCAGCAGCGCCCGACTAGCGGTGAAAGAGCCCCAGTACTTC. Full variable domain (remainder filled in from reference TRBV9 and TRBJ2-5): DSGVTQTPKHLITATGQRVTLRCSPRSGDLSVYWYQQSLDQGLQFLIQYYNGEERAKGNILERFSAQQFPDLHSELNLSSLELGDSALYFCASSARLAVKEPQYFGPGTRLLVL.

The sample holds many counts of this clonotype. One end of the junction is discordant with germline, which a read error may explain. The V and J genes are TRBV4-3 and TRBJ2-4; D gene unclear. Germline V gives CDR1 LGHNA, CDR2 YSLEER. This CDR3 has 13 residues. Written as DNA, the CDR3 is TGCGCCAGCAGCCAAGATTCGACGGACCAACCATGCTTC. Encoded protein: CASSQDSTDQPCF.

This clonotype showed up just a few times. The genes are TRBV13 and TRBJ2-7; tentatively, D is TRBD1 (6 bases). CDR1 and CDR2 from the germline V gene are PRHDT and FYEKMQ (reference sequence). The germline V and J ends were trimmed by 5 bases and 2 bases, with 13 bases remaining between them. The CDR3 sequence is 14 residues long. This CDR3 is CASSIQGIAYEQYF. As DNA, the CDR3 is TGTGCCAGCAGCATCCAGGGGATAGCCTACGAGCAGTACTTC.

This clonotype was counted at least ten times. This chain joins TRBV30 and TRBJ2-7; 9 positions agree with TRBD2. J gave up 5 bases and V 0 bases, and 5 bases lay outside the gene matches. Germline V gene sequence: CDR1 GTSNPN, CDR2 SVGIG (reference sequence). CDR3 length equals 14 residues. The CDR3 region is CAWSVSGGSDEQYF. In DNA form, the CDR3 reads TGTGCCTGGAGTGTGAGCGGGGGGTCCGACGAGCAGTACTTC.

There are many counts of this clonotype. The CDR3 nucleotides read TGTGCCAGCAGTGACCACGAACCGGGACAGGGTTACTACGAGCAGTACTTC. Its translation is CASSDHEPGQGYYEQYF. The V call is TRBV25-1, the J call TRBJ2-7; 9 bases match TRBD1. In germline, CDR1 is MGHDK, CDR2 SYGVNS. The CDR3 runs 17 residues. The junction had 12 bases not matched to a gene; V was cut back by 3 bases and J by 3 bases.

This clonotype appeared a few times. The V and J genes are TRBV6-6 and TRBJ1-4, with a weak D call TRBD1 (5 bases). The CDR3 covers 16 residues. Deletions cut 4 bases from V and 0 bases from J, with 12 bases between. Looked up from germline, CDR1 is MNHNY and CDR2 is SVGAGI (reference sequence). The CDR3 DNA sequence: TGTGCCAGCAGTTCCCCGTGGGGCGCAACTAATGAAAAACTGTTTTTT. This encodes CASSSPWGATNEKLFF.

Turning to this clonotype: One end of the junction does not line up with germline, which may come from a read error. This chain joins TRBV20-1 and TRBJ2-3, with D unresolved. Germline V gene lookup returns CDR1 DFQATT and CDR2 SNEGSKA (reference sequence). The length of the CDR3 is 14 residues. The CDR3 loop is CSARVWAAPGTPYF. In DNA form, the CDR3 reads TGCAGTGCTAGAGTATGGGCCGCCCCCGGTACGCCGTATTTT.

In this sample, this clonotype turned up many times. The genes are TRBV29-1 and TRBJ1-1; 8 nucleotides align to TRBD1. J lost 1 base, V lost 0 bases, and 13 bases had no gene match. Germline-derived CDR1 and CDR2 are SQVTM and ANQGSEA. The CDR3 totals 18 residues. CDR3 nucleotides: TGCAGCGTTGAAGATAGGCCTCTGACAGGGGCAGGGAACACTGAAGCTTTCTTT. Translated, it gives CSVEDRPLTGAGNTEAFF.

The genes are TRBV7-2 and TRBJ2-1, with 11 bases lining up with TRBD2. The CDR3 loop spans 13 amino acids. Germline CDR1 and CDR2: SGHTA and FQGNSA. Trimming removed 5 bases from V and 12 bases from J; junction bases left unmatched: 6. Here the CDR3 reads CASSPGLAGGQFF. DNA of the CDR3: TGTGCCAGCAGCCCCGGACTAGCGGGTGGGCAGTTCTTC.

This clonotype was counted at least ten times. The chain recombines TRBV6-2 or TRBV6-3 with TRBJ2-3, with D hard to call. The CDR3 covers 13 residues. Germline V CDR1 and CDR2: MNHEY, SVGEGT. V was pared by 8 bases and J by 0 bases, with 9 bases between. As DNA, the CDR3 is TGTGCCAGCCATGAGTTCAGCACAGATACGCAGTATTTT. Protein sequence: CASHEFSTDTQYF.